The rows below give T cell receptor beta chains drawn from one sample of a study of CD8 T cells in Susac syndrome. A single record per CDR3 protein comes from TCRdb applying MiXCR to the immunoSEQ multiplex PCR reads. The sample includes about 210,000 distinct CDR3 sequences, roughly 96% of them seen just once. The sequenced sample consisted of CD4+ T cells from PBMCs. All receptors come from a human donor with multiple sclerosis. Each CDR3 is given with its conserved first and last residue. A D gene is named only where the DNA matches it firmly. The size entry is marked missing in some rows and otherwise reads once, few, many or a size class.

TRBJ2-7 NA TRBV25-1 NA CASSEYGKHEQYF TGTGCCAGCAGTGAATATGGGAAACACGAGCAGTACTTC
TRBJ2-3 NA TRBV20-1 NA CSARDRAGGTDTQYF TGCAGTGCTAGAGATAGGGCAGGGGGCACAGATACGCAGTATTTT
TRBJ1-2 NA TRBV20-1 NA CSALRPRANYGYTF TGCAGTGCTCTGAGACCGAGAGCTAACTATGGCTACACCTTC
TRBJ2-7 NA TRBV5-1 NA CASSLAAGRRYEQYF TGCGCCAGCAGCCTGGCTGCGGGAAGAAGATACGAGCAGTACTTC
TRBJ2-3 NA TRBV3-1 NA CASSQAKSTDTQYF TGTGCCAGCAGCCAAGCCAAAAGCACAGATACGCAGTATTTT
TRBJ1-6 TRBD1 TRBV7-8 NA CASKRDRGTYNSPLHF TGTGCCAGCAAAAGGGACAGGGGGACCTATAATTCACCCCTCCACTTT
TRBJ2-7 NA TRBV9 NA CASSPEIGYEQYF TGTGCCAGCAGCCCTGAGATAGGCTACGAGCAGTACTTC
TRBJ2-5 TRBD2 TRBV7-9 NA CASSPQAGVPEETQYF TGTGCCAGCAGCCCCCAAGCGGGGGTGCCTGAAGAGACCCAGTACTTC
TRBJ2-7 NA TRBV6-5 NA CASRQGGEQYF TGTGCCAGCAGACAAGGGGGGGAGCAGTACTTC
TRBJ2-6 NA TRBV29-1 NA CSVDGAGANVLTF TGCAGCGTTGACGGAGCGGGGGCCAACGTCCTGACTTTC
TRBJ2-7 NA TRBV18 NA CASSPKGGSGEQYF TGTGCCAGCTCACCAAAGGGGGGTTCGGGCGAGCAGTACTTC
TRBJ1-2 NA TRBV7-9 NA CASSLVYGDGYTF TGTGCCAGCAGCTTAGTTTATGGGGATGGCTACACCTTC
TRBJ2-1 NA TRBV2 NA CASSRLWGGSYNEQFF TGTGCCAGCAGTAGGTTGTGGGGAGGATCCTACAATGAGCAGTTCTTC
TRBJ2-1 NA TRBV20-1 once CSARILEQFF TGCAGTGCCCGGATTCTTGAGCAGTTCTTC
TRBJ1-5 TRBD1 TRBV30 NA CAWSVASGQGFFQPQHF TGTGCCTGGAGTGTCGCGTCGGGACAGGGGTTTTTTCAGCCCCAGCATTTT
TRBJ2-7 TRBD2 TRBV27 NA CASSPLAGGRISYEQYF TGTGCCAGCAGTCCTCTAGCGGGAGGCCGTATCTCCTACGAGCAGTACTTC
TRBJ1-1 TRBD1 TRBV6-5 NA CASRNRGLDEAFF TGTGCCAGCAGAAACAGGGGGTTAGATGAAGCTTTCTTT
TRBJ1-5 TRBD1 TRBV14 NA CASSQGGTGRQPQHF TGTGCCAGCAGCCAAGGCGGGACAGGGAGGCAGCCCCAGCATTTT
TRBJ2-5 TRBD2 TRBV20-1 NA CSAMMPGLASETQYF TGCAGTGCAATGATGCCGGGACTAGCGAGTGAGACCCAGTACTTC
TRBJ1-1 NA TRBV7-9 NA CASSFVGNTEAFF TGTGCCAGCAGCTTCGTAGGGAACACTGAAGCTTTCTTT
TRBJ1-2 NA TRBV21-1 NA CASPEAGYTF TGTGCCAGCCCTGAGGCTGGCTACACCTTC
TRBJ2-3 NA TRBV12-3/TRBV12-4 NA CASTPVGHTQYF TGTGCCAGCACCCCGGTGGGGCATACGCAGTATTTT
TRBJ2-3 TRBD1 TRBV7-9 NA CASSLGQGPGTQYF TGTGCCAGCAGCTTAGGACAGGGGCCGGGTACGCAGTATTTT
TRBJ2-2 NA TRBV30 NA CAWSVPSGQLFF TGTGCCTGGAGTGTACCGTCAGGGCAGCTGTTTTTT
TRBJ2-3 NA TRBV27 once CASTRPGGTQYF TGTGCCAGCACCCGTCCCGGAGGTACGCAGTATTTT
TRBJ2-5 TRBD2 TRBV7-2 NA CASSSGLAVGETQYF TGTGCCAGCAGCTCCGGACTAGCGGTTGGGGAGACCCAGTACTTC
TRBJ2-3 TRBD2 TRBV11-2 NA CASRTSGRNTDTQYF TGTGCCAGCAGGACTAGCGGGAGAAACACAGATACGCAGTATTTT
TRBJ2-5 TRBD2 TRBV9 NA CASSVTSGGLGAQYF TGTGCCAGCAGCGTAACTAGCGGGGGCCTAGGCGCCCAGTACTTC
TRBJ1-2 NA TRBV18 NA CASSPGAGNGYTF TGTGCCAGCTCACCAGGGGCAGGGAATGGCTACACCTTC
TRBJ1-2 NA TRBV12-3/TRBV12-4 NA CASSPAGPYGYTF TGTGCCAGCAGCCCGGCGGGACCCTATGGCTACACCTTC
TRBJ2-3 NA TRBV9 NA CASSVSGPQGGTQYF TGTGCCAGCAGCGTATCCGGACCACAGGGGGGGACGCAGTATTTT